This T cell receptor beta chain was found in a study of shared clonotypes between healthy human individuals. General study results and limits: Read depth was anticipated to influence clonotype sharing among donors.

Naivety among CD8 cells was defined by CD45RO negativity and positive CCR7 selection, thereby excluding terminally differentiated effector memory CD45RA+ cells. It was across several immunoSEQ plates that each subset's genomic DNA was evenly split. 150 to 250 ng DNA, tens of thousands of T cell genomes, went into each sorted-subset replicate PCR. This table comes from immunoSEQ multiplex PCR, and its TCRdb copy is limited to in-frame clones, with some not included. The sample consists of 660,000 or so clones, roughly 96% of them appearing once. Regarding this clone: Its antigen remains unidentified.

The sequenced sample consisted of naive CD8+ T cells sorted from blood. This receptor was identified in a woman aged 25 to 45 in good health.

The CDR3 DNA sequence: TGTGCCAGCAGTTTATTCGGGGAGGCGGACACTGAAGCTTTCTTT. It specifies CASSLFGEADTEAFF. The chain employs TRBV28 and TRBJ1-1, with D unresolved. The germline gives CDR1 MDHEN, CDR2 SYDVKM. The CDR3 totals 15 residues. Trimming took off 1 base at V and 3 bases at J, with 12 bases between the two ends.